The next 7 T cell receptor beta chains were all read from a single sample in a study of blood T cell repertoires in COVID-19. The data were produced by immunoSEQ multiplex PCR, yet TCRdb's version contains in-frame clones alone and is incomplete. The sample holds around 130,000 clones, roughly 80% seen once. Sequenced material: peripheral blood. These receptors all come from a man aged 55 to 70 with acute or convalescent COVID-19.

This sequence joins TRBV24-1 and TRBJ2-7; D possibly corresponds to TRBD2 (6 bases). The CDR3 runs 13 residues. Germline CDR1 is KGHDR and CDR2 is SFDVKD. Trimming shortened V by 7 bases and J by 0 bases, and 9 bases separated the two germline ends. The CDR3 spells CATRRGGSYEQYF. CDR3 sequence (DNA): TGTGCCACCAGGCGGGGCGGCTCCTACGAGCAGTACTTC.

This chain links TRBV6-4 with TRBJ2-1; TRBD2 matches at 14 bases. V was pared by 5 bases and J by 3 bases, with 6 bases of the junction left unmatched. Germline CDR1 reads MRHNA; CDR2 reads SNTAGT. The length of the CDR3 is 17 residues. For the CDR3, the DNA is TGTGCCAGCAGTAGGGGACTAGCGGGGGAGAGCTACAATGAGCAGTTCTTC. Translating it yields CASSRGLAGESYNEQFF.

Here the CDR3 reads CASSSGLAEGTDTQYF. Written as DNA, the CDR3 is TGTGCCAGCAGCTCAGGACTAGCGGAAGGCACAGATACGCAGTATTTT. The gene calls are TRBV11-1 and TRBJ2-3; 10 positions match TRBD2. From germline, CDR1 is SGHAT and CDR2 FQDESV (reference sequence). This CDR3 spans 16 amino acids. V shed 4 bases, J shed 1 base, and the junction held 5 bases outside the gene matches.

V and J are TRBV19 and TRBJ2-2, with D possibly matching TRBD2 (5 bases). The germline V gene encodes CDR1 LNHDA and CDR2 SQIVND (reference sequence). V lost 7 bases and J 6 bases, leaving 15 bases between the germline ends. This CDR3 is 14 amino acids long. Here the CDR3 DNA reads TGTGCCAGTAAACCCGGGGTTGGGGCCGGGGAGCTGTTTTTT. It is translated as CASKPGVGAGELFF.

This sequence joins TRBV6-5 and TRBJ1-2; no reliable D call. V gave up 7 bases and J gave up 5 bases, with 8 bases separating them. CDR1 and CDR2 from the germline V gene are MNHEY and SVGAGI. There are 11 residues in the CDR3. CDR3: CASNRSYGYTF. The CDR3 DNA sequence: TGTGCCAGCAACCGGTCGTATGGCTACACCTTC.

This clone came up a few times. The genes are TRBV11-3 and TRBJ1-1; D call uncertain. The V end lost 3 bases, the J end lost 1 base, and 6 bases lay between the germline ends. The CDR3 spans 13 residues. CDR1 and CDR2 from the germline V gene are SGHNT and YENEEA. The CDR3 bases are TGTGCCAGCAGCTTCAGGCAGAACACTGAAGCTTTCTTT. This gives the protein CASSFRQNTEAFF.

A single count supports this clone. The chain recombines TRBV3-1 (or the pseudogene TRBV3-2) with TRBJ1-1; TRBD1 aligns across 11 bases. CDR3 length equals 16 residues. Trimming took 6 bases from V and 3 from J; bases not matched to a gene: 9. Germline loops: CDR1 LGHDT, CDR2 YNNKEL (reference sequence). CDR3 residues: CASSRDRGAGDTEAFF. DNA of the CDR3: TGTGCCAGCAGTAGGGACAGGGGGGCAGGGGACACTGAAGCTTTCTTT.